The clone carrying this T cell receptor (beta chain) was seen a single time. The CDR3 extends over 16 amino acids. Trimming cost V 4 bases and J 4 bases; bases outside gene matches: 8. Per the germline V gene, CDR1 is SGHTA and CDR2 is FQGNSA. Original processing methods: Reference gene primer amplification yielded estimated nucleated cell counts. Method: immunoSEQ multiplex PCR; TCRdb's copy keeps in-frame clones and lacks some. The V and J calls and clone size are taken from that table; D and trimming were inferred from the DNA. The data hold roughly 200,000 clones, with around 86% observed a single time. The record originates from a study of blood T cell repertoires in COVID-19. The wider study: The samples span acute and convalescent COVID-19 from the United States, Italy and Spain. The analysed material was cDNA or gDNA that came from T cells, B-cell-depleted T cells, or PBMCs.

This TCR was sampled from a man in his sixties with acute or convalescent COVID-19. The specimen sequenced was peripheral blood. This sequence joins TRBV7-2 and TRBJ2-1; 9 bases fit TRBD2. CDR3 region: CASSSSSGATYNEQFF. The CDR3 DNA sequence: TGTGCCAGCAGCTCCTCTAGCGGGGCAACTTACAATGAGCAGTTCTTC.